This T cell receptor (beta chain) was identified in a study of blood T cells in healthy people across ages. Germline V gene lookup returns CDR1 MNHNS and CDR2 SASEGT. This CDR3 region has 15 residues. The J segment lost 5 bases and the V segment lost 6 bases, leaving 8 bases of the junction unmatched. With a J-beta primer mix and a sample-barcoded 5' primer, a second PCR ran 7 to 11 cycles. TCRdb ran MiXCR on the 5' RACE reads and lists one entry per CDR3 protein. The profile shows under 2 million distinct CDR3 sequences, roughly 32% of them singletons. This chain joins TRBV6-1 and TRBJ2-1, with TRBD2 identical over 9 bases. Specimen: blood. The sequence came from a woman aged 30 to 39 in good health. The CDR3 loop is CASSDMTSGNNEQFF. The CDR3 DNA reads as TGTGCCAGCAGCGATATGACTAGCGGTAACAATGAGCAGTTCTTC.